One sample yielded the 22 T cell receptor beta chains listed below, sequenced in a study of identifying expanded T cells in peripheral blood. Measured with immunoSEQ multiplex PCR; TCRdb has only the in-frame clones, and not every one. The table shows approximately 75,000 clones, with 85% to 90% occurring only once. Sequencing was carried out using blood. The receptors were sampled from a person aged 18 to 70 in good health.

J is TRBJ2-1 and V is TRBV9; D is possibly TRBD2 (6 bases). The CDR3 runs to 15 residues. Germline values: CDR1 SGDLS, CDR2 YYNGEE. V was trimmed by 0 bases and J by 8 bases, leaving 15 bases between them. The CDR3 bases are TGTGCCAGCAGCGTAGTCGGGAGAAGCGTCGATGAGCAGTTCTTC. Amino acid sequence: CASSVVGRSVDEQFF. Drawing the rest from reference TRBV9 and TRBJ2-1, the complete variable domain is DSGVTQTPKHLITATGQRVTLRCSPRSGDLSVYWYQQSLDQGLQFLIQYYNGEERAKGNILERFSAQQFPDLHSELNLSSLELGDSALYFCASSVVGRSVDEQFFGPGTRLTVL.

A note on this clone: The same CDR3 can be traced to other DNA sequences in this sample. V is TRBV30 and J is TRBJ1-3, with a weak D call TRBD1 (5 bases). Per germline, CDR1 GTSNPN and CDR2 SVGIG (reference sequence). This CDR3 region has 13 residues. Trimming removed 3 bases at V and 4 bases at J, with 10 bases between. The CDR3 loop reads CAWSPGSGNTIYF. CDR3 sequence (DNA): TGTGCCTGGAGCCCAGGGTCGGGAAACACCATATATTTT.

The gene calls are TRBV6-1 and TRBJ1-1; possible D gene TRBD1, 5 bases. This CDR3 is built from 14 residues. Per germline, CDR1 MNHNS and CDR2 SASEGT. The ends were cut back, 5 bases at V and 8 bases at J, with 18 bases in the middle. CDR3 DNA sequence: TGTGCCAGCAGTCTCGACAGTCCCGCCGTGGAAGCTTTCTTT. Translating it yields CASSLDSPAVEAFF.

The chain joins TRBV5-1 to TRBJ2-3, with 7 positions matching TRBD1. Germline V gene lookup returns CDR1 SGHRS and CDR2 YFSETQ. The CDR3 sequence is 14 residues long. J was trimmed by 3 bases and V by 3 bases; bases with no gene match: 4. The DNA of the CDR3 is TGCGCCAGCAGCTACGGACAGGAGACAGATACGCAGTATTTT. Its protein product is CASSYGQETDTQYF.

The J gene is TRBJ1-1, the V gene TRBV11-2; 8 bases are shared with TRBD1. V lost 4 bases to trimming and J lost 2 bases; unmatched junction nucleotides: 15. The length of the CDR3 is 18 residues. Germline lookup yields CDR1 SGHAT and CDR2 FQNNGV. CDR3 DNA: TGTGCCAGCAGCTCAGAGCAATCCCAGGGGGCGACCAACACTGAAGCTTTCTTT. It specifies CASSSEQSQGATNTEAFF.

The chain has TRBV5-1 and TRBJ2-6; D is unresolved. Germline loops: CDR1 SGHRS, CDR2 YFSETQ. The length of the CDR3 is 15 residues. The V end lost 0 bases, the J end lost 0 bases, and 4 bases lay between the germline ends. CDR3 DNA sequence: TGCGCCAGCAGCTTGGAGGGCTCTGGGGCCAACGTCCTGACTTTC. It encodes CASSLEGSGANVLTF.

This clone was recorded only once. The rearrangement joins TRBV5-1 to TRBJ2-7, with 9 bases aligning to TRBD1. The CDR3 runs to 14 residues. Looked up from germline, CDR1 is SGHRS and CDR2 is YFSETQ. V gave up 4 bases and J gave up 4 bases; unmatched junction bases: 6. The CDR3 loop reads CASSATGGSYEQYF. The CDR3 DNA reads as TGCGCCAGCAGCGCCACAGGGGGCAGTTACGAGCAGTACTTC. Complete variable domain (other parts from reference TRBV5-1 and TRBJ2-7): KAGVTQTPRYLIKTRGQQVTLSCSPISGHRSVSWYQQTPGQGLQFLFEYFSETQRNKGNFPGRFSGRQFSNSRSEMNVSTLELGDSALYLCASSATGGSYEQYFGPGTRLTVT.

The CDR3: CASSRLNTEAFF. The CDR3 region has the DNA TGTGCCAGTAGTCGACTGAACACTGAAGCTTTCTTT. The V and J genes are TRBV19 and TRBJ1-1; D is undetermined. The V gene's germline CDR1 is LNHDA and CDR2 SQIVND (reference sequence). CDR3 length equals 12 residues. Between the trimmed V and J ends, which lost 5 bases and 0 bases, there was a span of 4 bases.

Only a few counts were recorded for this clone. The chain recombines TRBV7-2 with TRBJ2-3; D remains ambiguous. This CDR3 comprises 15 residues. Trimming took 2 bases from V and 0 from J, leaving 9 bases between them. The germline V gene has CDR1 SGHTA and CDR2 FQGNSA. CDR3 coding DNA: TGTGCCAGCAGCTTAACTTATTCAAGCACAGATACGCAGTATTTT. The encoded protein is CASSLTYSSTDTQYF.

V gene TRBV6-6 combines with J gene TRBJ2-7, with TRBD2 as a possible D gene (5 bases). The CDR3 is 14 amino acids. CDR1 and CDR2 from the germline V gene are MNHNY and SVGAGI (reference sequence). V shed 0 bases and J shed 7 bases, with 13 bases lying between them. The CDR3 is CASSYSGSLGEQYF. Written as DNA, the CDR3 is TGTGCCAGCAGTTACTCGGGGAGCCTGGGGGAGCAGTACTTC.

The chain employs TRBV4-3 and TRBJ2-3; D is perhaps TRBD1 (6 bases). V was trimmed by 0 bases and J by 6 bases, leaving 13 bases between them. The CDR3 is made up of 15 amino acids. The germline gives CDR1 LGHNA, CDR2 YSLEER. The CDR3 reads CASSQEGTGSDTQYF. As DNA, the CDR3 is TGCGCCAGCAGCCAAGAAGGCACAGGGAGCGATACGCAGTATTTT.

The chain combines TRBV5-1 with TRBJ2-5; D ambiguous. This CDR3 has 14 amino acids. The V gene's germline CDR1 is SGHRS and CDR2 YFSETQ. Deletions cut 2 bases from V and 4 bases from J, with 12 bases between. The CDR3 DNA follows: TGCGCCAGCAGCTTTACGGTCCTCGGAGAGACCCAGTACTTC. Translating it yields CASSFTVLGETQYF.

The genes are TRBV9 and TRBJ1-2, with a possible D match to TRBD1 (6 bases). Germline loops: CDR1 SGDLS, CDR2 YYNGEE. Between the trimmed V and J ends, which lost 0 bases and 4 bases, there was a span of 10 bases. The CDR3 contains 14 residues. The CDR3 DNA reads TGTGCCAGCAGCGTAGACAGGGAGGGCTATGGCTACACCTTC. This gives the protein CASSVDREGYGYTF.

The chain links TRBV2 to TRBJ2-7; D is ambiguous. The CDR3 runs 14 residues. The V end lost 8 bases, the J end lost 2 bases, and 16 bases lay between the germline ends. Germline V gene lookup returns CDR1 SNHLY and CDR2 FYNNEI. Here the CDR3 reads CASLPLPPAYEQYF. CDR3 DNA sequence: TGTGCCAGCCTTCCCCTTCCACCCGCCTACGAGCAGTACTTC.

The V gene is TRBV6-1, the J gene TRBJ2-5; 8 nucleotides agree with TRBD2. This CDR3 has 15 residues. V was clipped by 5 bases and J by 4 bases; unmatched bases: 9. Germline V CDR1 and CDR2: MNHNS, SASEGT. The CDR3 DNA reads TGTGCCAGCAGTCGAGGGCGGGGGGCCTTAGAGACCCAGTACTTC. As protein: CASSRGRGALETQYF.

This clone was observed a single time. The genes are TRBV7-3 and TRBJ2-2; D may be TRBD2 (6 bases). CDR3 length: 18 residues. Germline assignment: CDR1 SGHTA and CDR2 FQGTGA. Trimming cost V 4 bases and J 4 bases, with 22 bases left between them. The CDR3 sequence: CASSSRLGGAVGTGELFF. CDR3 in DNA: TGTGCCAGCAGCTCCCGACTGGGGGGAGCCGTGGGCACCGGGGAGCTGTTTTTT.

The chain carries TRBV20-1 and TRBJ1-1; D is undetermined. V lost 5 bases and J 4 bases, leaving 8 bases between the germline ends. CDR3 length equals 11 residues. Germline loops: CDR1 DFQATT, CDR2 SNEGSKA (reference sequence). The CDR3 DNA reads TGCAGTGCTTACCAGCTCACTGAAGCTTTCTTT. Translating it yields CSAYQLTEAFF.

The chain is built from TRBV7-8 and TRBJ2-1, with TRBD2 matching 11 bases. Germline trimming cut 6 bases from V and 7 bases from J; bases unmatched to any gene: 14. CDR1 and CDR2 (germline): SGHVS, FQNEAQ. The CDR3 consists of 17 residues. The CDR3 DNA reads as TGTGCCAGCAGTTTCCCGGGACTAGCGGACCCCAGGAATGAGCAGTTCTTC. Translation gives CASSFPGLADPRNEQFF.

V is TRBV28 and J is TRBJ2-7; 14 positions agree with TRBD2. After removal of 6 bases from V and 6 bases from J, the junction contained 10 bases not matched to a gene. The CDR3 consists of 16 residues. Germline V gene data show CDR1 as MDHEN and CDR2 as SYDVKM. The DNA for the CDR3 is TGTGCCAGCAGCTGGGGACTAGCGGGAGTGATGATCGAGCAGTACTTC. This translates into CASSWGLAGVMIEQYF.

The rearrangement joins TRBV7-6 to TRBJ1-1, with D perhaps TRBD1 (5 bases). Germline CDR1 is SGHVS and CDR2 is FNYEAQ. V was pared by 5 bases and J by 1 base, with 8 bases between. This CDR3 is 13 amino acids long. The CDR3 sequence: CASSTGPNTEAFF. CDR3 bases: TGTGCCAGCAGCACAGGACCGAACACTGAAGCTTTCTTT.

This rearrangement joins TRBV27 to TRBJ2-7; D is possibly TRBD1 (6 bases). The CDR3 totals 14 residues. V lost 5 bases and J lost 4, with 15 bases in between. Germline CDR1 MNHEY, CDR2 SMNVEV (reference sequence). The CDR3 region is CASSPRSDSYEQYF. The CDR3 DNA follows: TGTGCCAGCAGTCCACGATCGGACAGTTACGAGCAGTACTTC.

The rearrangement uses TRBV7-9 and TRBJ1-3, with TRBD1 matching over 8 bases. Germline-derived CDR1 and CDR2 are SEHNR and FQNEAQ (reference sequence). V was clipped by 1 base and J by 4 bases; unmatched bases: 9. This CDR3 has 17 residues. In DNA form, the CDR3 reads TGTGCCAGCAGCTTAGTCCAGGGGGCGCGAGGAGGAAACACCATATATTTT. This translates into CASSLVQGARGGNTIYF.